Following are 10 T cell receptor beta chains from one sample sequenced in a study of T cells in Graves' hyperthyroidism and ophthalmopathy. Amplification of TCR beta CDR3 regions used RNA as the template. Using the HTBI primer set, a first-round RT-PCR was run on the TCR CDR3. MiXCR, run by TCRdb on the multiplex PCR reads, gives a single entry per CDR3 protein. Seen here are fewer than 600,000 distinct CDR3 sequences, roughly 15% observed once, and the top ten hold over 11%. What was sequenced was blood. The source is a woman aged 35 to 49 with Graves' hyperthyroidism.

This clonotype showed up just a few times. The rearrangement uses TRBV5-6 and TRBJ2-2; the D is unclear. Germline CDR1 reads SGHDT; CDR2 reads YYEEEE. This CDR3 spans 13 amino acids. Trimming cost V 1 base and J 6 bases, with 7 bases left between them. DNA for the CDR3: TGTGCCAGCAGCTTGAGAGTACCCGGGGAGCTGTTTTTT. Its translation is CASSLRVPGELFF.

This chain links TRBV20-1 with TRBJ1-2, with 9 bases aligning to TRBD1. The CDR3 is 14 residues long. J was trimmed by 7 bases and V by 5 bases; bases with no gene match: 11. Germline assignment: CDR1 DFQATT and CDR2 SNEGSKA (reference sequence). The CDR3 here is CSAGHPGTGSGYTF. CDR3 bases: TGCAGTGCTGGACATCCCGGGACAGGGTCTGGCTACACCTTC.

This clonotype was detected ten times or more. The chain combines TRBV18 with TRBJ1-5, with D possibly TRBD1 on 6 matching bases. The CDR3 is made up of 13 amino acids. From germline, CDR1 is KGHSH and CDR2 LQKENI. V was shortened by 4 bases and J by 7 bases, with 11 bases between the two germline ends. CDR3 sequence reads: CASSQNREQPQHF. DNA for the CDR3: TGTGCCAGCTCACAAAACAGGGAGCAGCCCCAGCATTTT.

This chain joins TRBV6-1 and TRBJ1-1; no reliable D call. This CDR3 has 11 residues. V lost 4 bases and J 6 bases, leaving 6 bases between the germline ends. Germline lookup yields CDR1 MNHNS and CDR2 SASEGT. CDR3 region: CASSATAEAFF. The CDR3 bases are TGTGCCAGCAGTGCGACGGCTGAAGCTTTCTTT.

This chain joins TRBV19 and TRBJ2-3; D is uncertain. Per the germline V gene, CDR1 is LNHDA and CDR2 is SQIVND (reference sequence). The CDR3 covers 15 residues. The V and J ends lost 3 bases and 0 bases respectively, with 10 bases between them. The CDR3 region is CASSINPASTDTQYF. The DNA of the CDR3 is TGTGCCAGTAGTATCAATCCCGCTAGCACAGATACGCAGTATTTT.

The chain couples TRBV19 to TRBJ2-5; 11 nucleotides align to TRBD1. This CDR3 is 15 amino acids long. Germline lookup yields CDR1 LNHDA and CDR2 SQIVND (reference sequence). V shed 2 bases and J 5 bases; nucleotides not matched to a gene: 4. The CDR3 region has the DNA TGTGCCAGTAGTATAAGGACAGGGGGCGAGGAGACCCAGTACTTC. Translated, it gives CASSIRTGGEETQYF. Full variable domain (rest looked up from reference TRBV19 and TRBJ2-5): DGGITQSPKYLFRKEGQNVTLSCEQNLNHDAMYWYRQDPGQGLRLIYYSQIVNDFQKGDIAEGYSVSREKKESFPLTVTSAQKNPTAFYLCASSIRTGGEETQYFGPGTRLLVL.

V usage is TRBV19 and J usage is TRBJ2-1, with 8 nucleotides matching TRBD1. The germline gives CDR1 LNHDA, CDR2 SQIVND (reference sequence). J gave up 5 bases and V 4 bases, and 13 bases lay outside the gene matches. The CDR3 runs 17 residues. CDR3 nucleotide sequence: TGTGCCAGTAGTAACCCCCGACCGGGACAGGATGACAATGAGCAGTTCTTC. Translation gives CASSNPRPGQDDNEQFF. Supplemented by reference TRBV19 and TRBJ2-1, the full variable domain reads DGGITQSPKYLFRKEGQNVTLSCEQNLNHDAMYWYRQDPGQGLRLIYYSQIVNDFQKGDIAEGYSVSREKKESFPLTVTSAQKNPTAFYLCASSNPRPGQDDNEQFFGPGTRLTVL.

This clonotype was observed at least ten times. The chain is built from TRBV12-3 or TRBV12-4 and TRBJ2-1; either TRBD1 or TRBD2 may fit D (5 bases each). V gave up 4 bases and J gave up 6 bases, with 10 bases separating them. The CDR3 consists of 13 residues. The CDR3 coding sequence is TGTGCCAGCAGTTCGGGGCCGGGCAATGAGCAGTTCTTC. Amino acids: CASSSGPGNEQFF.

Turning to this clonotype: A much larger clone lies a single base off, so this may be a read error. The chain links TRBV3-1 to TRBJ2-1; unclear D gene. The length of the CDR3 is 14 residues. Germline V gene sequence: CDR1 LGHDT, CDR2 YNNKEL (reference sequence). CDR3: CASSQGTTRYEQCF. The CDR3 nucleotides read TGTGCCAGCAGCCAGGGAACTACGAGGTATGAGCAGTGCTTC.

This chain uses TRBV6-1 with TRBJ2-5; 9 bases map to TRBD2. CDR1 and CDR2 from the germline V gene are MNHNS and SASEGT. This CDR3 is built from 15 residues. With 5 bases clipped from V and 0 bases from J, the junction kept 4 bases outside the gene matches. CDR3 region: CASSPSGNYQETQYF. CDR3 in DNA: TGTGCCAGCAGTCCTAGCGGGAATTACCAAGAGACCCAGTACTTC.